This record concerns one TCR beta chain sequence. No antigen is known for it. These data are taken from a study of shared clonotypes between healthy human individuals. Findings of the study overall: Across subsets, estimated richness was generally greater for naive than for memory populations. Since donors were few, the genetic and exposure-history diversity represented was limited.

Measured with immunoSEQ multiplex PCR; TCRdb has only the in-frame clones, and not every one. The data contain approximately 1.5 million clones, 95% to 99% of them singletons. Donors were Caucasian adults residing in Nashville, Tennessee, USA. This receptor was taken from a man aged 25-45 years in good health. The sample was naive CD4+ T cells sorted from blood. Subset in this sample: CD45RA+ positively selected.

The CDR3 coding sequence is TGTGCCATCAGCCAGACAGGAGCGGAGTTTGGCGAGCAGTACTTC. It encodes CAISQTGAEFGEQYF. The chain links TRBV10-3 to TRBJ2-7; possible D gene TRBD1, 6 bases. Trimming removed 6 bases from V and 6 bases from J, with 21 bases in between. In germline, CDR1 is ENHRY, CDR2 SYGVKD. The CDR3 is 15 amino acids.